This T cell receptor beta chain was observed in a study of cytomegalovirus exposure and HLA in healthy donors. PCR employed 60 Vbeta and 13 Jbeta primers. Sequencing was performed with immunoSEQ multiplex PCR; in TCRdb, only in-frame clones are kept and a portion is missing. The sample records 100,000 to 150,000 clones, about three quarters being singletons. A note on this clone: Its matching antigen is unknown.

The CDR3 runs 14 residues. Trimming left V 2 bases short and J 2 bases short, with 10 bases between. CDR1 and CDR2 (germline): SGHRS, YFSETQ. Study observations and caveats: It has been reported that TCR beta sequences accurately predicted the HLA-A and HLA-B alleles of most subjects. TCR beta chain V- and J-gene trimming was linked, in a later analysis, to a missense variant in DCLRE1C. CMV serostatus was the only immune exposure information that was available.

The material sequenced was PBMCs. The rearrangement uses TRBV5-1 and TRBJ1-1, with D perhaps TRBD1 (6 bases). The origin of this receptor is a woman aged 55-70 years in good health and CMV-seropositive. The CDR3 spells CASSFTGLNTEAFF. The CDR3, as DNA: TGCGCCAGCAGCTTTACAGGGTTAAACACTGAAGCTTTCTTT.